Reported below is one T cell receptor (beta chain). This record comes from a study of T cell changes during pregnancy in multiple sclerosis. Some clones are missing from TCRdb's copy, which holds only in-frame ones; the method was immunoSEQ multiplex PCR. The table records tens of thousands of clones, just under 95% of them present only once. CDR1 is SNHLY, CDR2 FYNNEI, per germline. The CDR3 is made up of 15 amino acids. This TCR derives from a female donor with multiple sclerosis, enrolled in a pregnancy study. Sequenced here: CD8+ T cells from peripheral blood mononuclear cells, sampled in the third trimester of pregnancy. This chain uses TRBV2 with TRBJ2-2; 8 positions match TRBD2. The CDR3 is CASGGRDISTGELFF. The CDR3 region has the DNA TGTGCGAGCGGGGGCAGAGACATTAGCACCGGGGAGCTGTTTTTT.